The source of this TCR beta chain is a study of immune cell composition in non-small cell lung cancer. Study details: Lung adenocarcinoma or squamous carcinoma made up most tumours. Study-wide results and caveats: Shared sequences between tumour-reactive and dominant in vivo clones were not proven. In adenocarcinoma, maximal tumour-associated clone frequency tracked TIL tumour reactivity. Lung squamous cell carcinoma tumours had significantly higher top 10 clone scores and productive clonality than lung adenocarcinoma.

The CDR3 is 15 amino acids. V was clipped by 3 bases and J by 4 bases, with 15 bases between them. Germline V gene lookup returns CDR1 SGDLS and CDR2 YYNGEE. For this clone: What it binds is unknown.

Profiled with immunoSEQ multiplex PCR; TCRdb holds only in-frame clones, not every one. The sample yields over a thousand clones, about 80% seen once. The sequence was collected from a human donor with non-small cell lung cancer. Sequenced sample: lung tumor tissue. The V and J genes are TRBV9 and TRBJ2-3; D possibly corresponds to TRBD2 (5 bases). The CDR3 bases are TGTGCCAGCAGCGCCAAGCTCCGGGGATCAGATACGCAGTATTTT. Protein: CASSAKLRGSDTQYF.